Following are 4 T cell receptor beta chains from one sample sequenced in a study of T cells after yellow fever vaccination. TCRdb analysed the 5' RACE reads with MiXCR anew, one entry per CDR3 protein. The sample has a few hundred thousand distinct CDR3 sequences, roughly a sixth seen once. The source was PBMCs, collected less than 6 days after the first yellow fever vaccination. The receptors originated from a man aged 18 to 35 who received the YFV17D yellow fever vaccine.

The chain is built from TRBV12-3 or TRBV12-4 and TRBJ2-5, with 10 bases lining up with TRBD1. V trimming: 6 bases; J trimming: 4 bases; junction bases outside the gene matches: 8. The CDR3 extends over 15 amino acids. The CDR3 DNA is TGTGCCAGCAGACGAACCCGGGACAGGGGAGAGACCCAGTACTTC. As protein: CASRRTRDRGETQYF.

This clonotype was observed a few times. The rearrangement links TRBV4-3 to TRBJ2-1, with 8 bases that match TRBD2. Germline-derived CDR1 and CDR2 are LGHNA and YSLEER. The length of the CDR3 is 15 residues. The ends lost 1 base at V and 6 bases at J; junction bases unmatched: 5. CDR3 sequence reads: CASSQGSAGANEQFF. The CDR3 nucleotides read TGCGCCAGCAGCCAAGGGTCAGCGGGGGCCAATGAGCAGTTCTTC.

This clonotype was recorded a few times. V usage is TRBV6-5 and J usage is TRBJ2-7; the D gene is possibly TRBD2 (5 bases). This CDR3 comprises 14 residues. Germline assignment: CDR1 MNHEY and CDR2 SVGAGI. V was pared by 2 bases and J by 6 bases, with 14 bases between. The CDR3 DNA is TGTGCCAGCAGTTACGTCGGCACGGGGATCGAGCAGTACGTC. Its translation: CASSYVGTGIEQYV.

The chain combines TRBV5-1 with TRBJ1-3; D gene ambiguous. The V gene's germline CDR1 is SGHRS and CDR2 YFSETQ. The length of the CDR3 is 17 residues. Between the trimmed V and J ends, which lost 5 bases and 0 bases, there was a span of 18 bases. The CDR3 nucleotides read TGCGCCAGCAGTTTACCCCGGTTGTTAAGCTCTGGAAACACCATATATTTT. This codes for CASSLPRLLSSGNTIYF.